The 14 T cell receptor beta chains below all came from one sample that was sequenced in a study of control samples from healthy donors and cancer patients. Assay: immunoSEQ multiplex PCR; the TCRdb copy retains only in-frame clones and omits some. The sample records approximately 65,000 clones, roughly 86% being singletons. What was sequenced was PBMCs. The origin of the receptors is a man in his 60s with lung cancer.

This clone has a single count. CDR3 sequence reads: CASGSRSGGPDTQYF. The CDR3 DNA is TGTGCCAGCGGCTCTAGGTCGGGGGGCCCAGATACGCAGTATTTT. The chain recombines TRBV2 with TRBJ2-3; TRBD2 is a possible D gene (7 bases). The germline V gene has CDR1 SNHLY and CDR2 FYNNEI. The ends were cut back, 8 bases at V and 4 bases at J, with 19 bases in the middle. This CDR3 comprises 15 residues.

The chain uses TRBV9 and TRBJ1-6; D is possibly TRBD1 (5 bases). Trimming took off 5 bases at V and 5 bases at J, with 14 bases between the two ends. Germline lookup yields CDR1 SGDLS and CDR2 YYNGEE. This CDR3 has 15 amino acids. The CDR3 sequence is CASSGRGANNSPLHF. DNA of the CDR3: TGTGCCAGCAGTGGAAGGGGTGCCAATAATTCACCCCTCCACTTT.

This clone is a singleton in its sample. The V call is TRBV5-6, the J call TRBJ1-1; TRBD1 is a possible D gene (6 bases). CDR3 length: 15 residues. The germline gives CDR1 SGHDT, CDR2 YYEEEE. V was pared by 4 bases and J by 6 bases, with 19 bases between. CDR3 in DNA: TGTGCCAGCAGCATTGGGACGGTCGGGGGCCCTGAAGCTTTCTTT. This gives the protein CASSIGTVGGPEAFF.

This rearrangement joins TRBV3-1 (or the pseudogene TRBV3-2) to TRBJ1-1; D not certain. Germline CDR1 reads LGHDT; CDR2 reads YNNKEL (reference sequence). Trimming removed 3 bases at V and 4 bases at J, with 3 bases between. The CDR3 is 11 amino acids. For the CDR3, the DNA is TGTGCCAGCAGCCATGGCACTGAAGCTTTCTTT. It encodes CASSHGTEAFF.

The genes are TRBV27 and TRBJ2-2; the D call may be TRBD1 or TRBD2 (5 bases each). V was shortened by 5 bases and J by 2 bases, with 12 bases between the two germline ends. Germline V gene lookup returns CDR1 MNHEY and CDR2 SMNVEV (reference sequence). This CDR3 has 15 amino acids. The CDR3 bases are TGTGCCAGCAGTCCGGGACCGTTCAACACCGGGGAGCTGTTTTTT. Its protein product is CASSPGPFNTGELFF.

This clone occurred once. This chain connects TRBV2 to TRBJ2-3, with 13 bases fitting TRBD2. V gave up 8 bases and J gave up 10 bases; unmatched junction bases: 9. The CDR3 is 14 residues long. The germline gives CDR1 SNHLY, CDR2 FYNNEI. The CDR3 loop reads CASQTSGGSLPQYF. CDR3 sequence (DNA): TGTGCCAGCCAGACTAGCGGGGGGAGTTTGCCGCAGTATTTT.

This rearrangement joins TRBV11-3 to TRBJ2-7; D tentatively reads TRBD1 or TRBD2 (5 bases each). With 5 bases removed from V and 7 bases from J, the gap between germline ends came to 15 bases. The germline gives CDR1 SGHNT, CDR2 YENEEA. This CDR3 region has 13 residues. The CDR3 reads CASSPSGPGEQYF. In DNA, the CDR3 is TGTGCCAGCAGCCCTTCAGGGCCGGGGGAGCAGTACTTC.

V usage is TRBV9 and J usage is TRBJ2-3, with TRBD2 matching over 10 bases. There are 16 residues in the CDR3. After removal of 2 bases from V and 2 bases from J, the junction contained 5 bases not matched to a gene. Germline CDR1 is SGDLS and CDR2 is YYNGEE. In DNA form, the CDR3 reads TGTGCCAGCAGCGTCGGACTAGCGGCCTTCACAGATACGCAGTATTTT. It yields the protein CASSVGLAAFTDTQYF.

The chain links TRBV24-1 to TRBJ1-1, with D perhaps TRBD1 (6 bases). From germline, CDR1 is KGHDR and CDR2 SFDVKD. The CDR3 contains 13 residues. Trimming shortened V by 8 bases and J by 1 base, and 10 bases separated the two germline ends. Here the CDR3 DNA reads TGTGCCACCACAGGCAGGGGGAACACTGAAGCTTTCTTT. Encoded protein: CATTGRGNTEAFF.

This clone was picked up a small number of times. The chain employs TRBV10-1 and TRBJ1-2; weak D call: TRBD1 (6 bases). The V gene's germline CDR1 is WNHNN and CDR2 SYGVQD (reference sequence). CDR3 size: 15 residues. With 2 bases removed from V and 0 bases from J, the gap between germline ends came to 10 bases. CDR3 protein: CASSERRTANYGYTF. Written as DNA, the CDR3 is TGCGCCAGCAGTGAGAGAAGGACAGCTAACTATGGCTACACCTTC.

V is TRBV12-3 or TRBV12-4 and J is TRBJ1-2; the match to TRBD1 covers 8 bases. The length of the CDR3 is 13 residues. With 6 bases clipped from V and 6 bases from J, the junction kept 6 bases outside the gene matches. The CDR3 region has the DNA TGTGCCAGCAGGCAACAGGGGGAAGATGGCTACACCTTC. It specifies CASRQQGEDGYTF.

J is TRBJ2-5 and V is TRBV30; no firm D call. CDR3 length equals 13 residues. Trimming removed 3 bases at V and 5 bases at J, with 13 bases between. In germline, CDR1 is GTSNPN, CDR2 SVGIG (reference sequence). The CDR3 coding sequence is TGTGCCTGGAGGAAAACAAGTGTGGAGACCCAGTACTTC. It codes for CAWRKTSVETQYF.

The chain employs TRBV30 and TRBJ1-5, with no clear D. CDR3 length: 13 residues. Germline V gene lookup returns CDR1 GTSNPN and CDR2 SVGIG (reference sequence). With 2 bases removed from V and 3 bases from J, the gap between germline ends came to 8 bases. CDR3 nucleotide sequence: TGTGCCTGGAGTCCTACCGTCAATCAGCCCCAGCATTTT. Translation: CAWSPTVNQPQHF.

The chain links TRBV5-6 to TRBJ1-1; weak D call: TRBD1 (6 bases). V was cut by 4 bases and J by 4 bases, with 11 bases left in between. The CDR3 has 13 residues. CDR1 and CDR2 from the germline V gene are SGHDT and YYEEEE. The CDR3 DNA sequence: TGTGCCAGCAGCGTCAGGGGTGGCACTGAAGCTTTCTTT. It encodes CASSVRGGTEAFF.